The clone carrying this TCR beta chain appeared a few times. Its specificity is unknown. The data are from a study of T-cell memory formation after mild COVID-19. The germline V gene has CDR1 DFQATT and CDR2 SNEGSKA (reference sequence). The CDR3 is 14 residues long. V dropped 6 bases and J dropped 0 bases, with 14 bases sitting between them. The 5'RACE method, run with constant-segment primers, produced TCR alpha and TCR beta cDNA libraries (carrying sample barcodes and UMIs). One entry per CDR3 protein, called by TCRdb with MiXCR from the 5' RACE reads. Altogether roughly 47,000 distinct CDR3 sequences are present, approximately 7.6% being singletons, with the ten largest covering roughly 1.4%. Study results and limitations: Prior to infection, memory already included some responding clones, suggesting cross-reactive memory joined. Most CD4+ clones that shrank were in CM and EM, while CD8+ ones turned up in EMRA.

The sequence derives from a man between 18 and 35 years old who had mild COVID-19 (a few samples of this study predate the infection). Cell type and time point are not known. The chain is built from TRBV20-1 and TRBJ1-1, with no clear D. The sample comprised PBMCs or a T cell subset sorted from them (not recorded which). DNA of the CDR3: TGCAGTGCCCTTCCAGGAACCTTGAACACTGAAGCTTTCTTT. It codes for CSALPGTLNTEAFF.